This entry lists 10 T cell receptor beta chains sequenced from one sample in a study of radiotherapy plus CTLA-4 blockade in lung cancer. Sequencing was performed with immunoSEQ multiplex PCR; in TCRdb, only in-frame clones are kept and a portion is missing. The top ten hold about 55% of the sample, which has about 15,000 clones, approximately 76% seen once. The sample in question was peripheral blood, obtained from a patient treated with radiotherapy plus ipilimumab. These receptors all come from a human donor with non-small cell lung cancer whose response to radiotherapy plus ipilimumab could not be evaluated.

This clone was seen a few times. DNA of the CDR3: TGTGCCAGTTCGGACAGGTTGAACACTGAAGCTTTCTTT. The encoded protein is CASSDRLNTEAFF. The chain couples TRBV11-2 to TRBJ1-1, with TRBD1 matching 7 bases. Germline V gene lookup returns CDR1 SGHAT and CDR2 FQNNGV. The CDR3 consists of 13 residues. With V trimmed by 9 bases and J by 0 bases, 4 bases remained unmatched.

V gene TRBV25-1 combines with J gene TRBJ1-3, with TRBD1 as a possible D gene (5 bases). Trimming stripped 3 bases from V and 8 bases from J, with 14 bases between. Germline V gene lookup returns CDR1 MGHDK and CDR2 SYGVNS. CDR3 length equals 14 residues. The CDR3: CASSDDRQLHTIYF. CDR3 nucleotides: TGTGCCAGCAGTGATGATAGACAGCTACACACCATATATTTT.

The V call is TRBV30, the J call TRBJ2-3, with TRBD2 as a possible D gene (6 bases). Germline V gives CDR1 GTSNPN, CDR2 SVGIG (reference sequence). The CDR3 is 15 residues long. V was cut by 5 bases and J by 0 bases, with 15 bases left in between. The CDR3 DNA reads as TGTGCCTGGGGGTCCGGAGGGAGCAGCACAGATACGCAGTATTTT. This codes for CAWGSGGSSTDTQYF.

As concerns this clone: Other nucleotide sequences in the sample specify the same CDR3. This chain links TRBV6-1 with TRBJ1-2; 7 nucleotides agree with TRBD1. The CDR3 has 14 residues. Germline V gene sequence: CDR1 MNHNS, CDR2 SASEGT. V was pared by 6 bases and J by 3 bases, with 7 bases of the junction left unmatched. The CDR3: CASRGDREDYGYTF. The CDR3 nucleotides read TGTGCCAGCAGAGGCGACAGGGAGGACTATGGCTACACCTTC.

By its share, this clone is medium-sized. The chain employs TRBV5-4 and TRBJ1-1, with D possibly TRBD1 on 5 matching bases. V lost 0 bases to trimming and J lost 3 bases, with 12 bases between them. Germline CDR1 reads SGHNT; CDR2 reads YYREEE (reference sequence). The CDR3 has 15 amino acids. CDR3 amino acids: CASSLGAGPYTEAFF. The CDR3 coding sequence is TGTGCCAGCAGCTTGGGGGCGGGGCCCTACACTGAAGCTTTCTTT.

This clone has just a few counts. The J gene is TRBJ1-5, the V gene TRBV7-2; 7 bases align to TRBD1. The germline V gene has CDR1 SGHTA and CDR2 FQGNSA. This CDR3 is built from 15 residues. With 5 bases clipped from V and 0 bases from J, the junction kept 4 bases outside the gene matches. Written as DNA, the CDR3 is TGTGCCAGCAGCGACAGGGTTATTAGCAATCAGCCCCAGCATTTT. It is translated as CASSDRVISNQPQHF.

CDR3 loop: CASSILHGANYGYTF. In nucleotides, the CDR3 is TGTGCCAGTAGTATACTTCACGGAGCTAACTATGGCTACACCTTC. The chain is built from TRBV19 and TRBJ1-2; D ambiguous. V lost 2 bases and J 0 bases, leaving 10 bases between the germline ends. The germline CDR1 and CDR2 sequences are LNHDA and SQIVND (reference sequence). The CDR3 consists of 15 residues. Combining the CDR3 with reference TRBV19 and TRBJ1-2 gives the whole variable domain DGGITQSPKYLFRKEGQNVTLSCEQNLNHDAMYWYRQDPGQGLRLIYYSQIVNDFQKGDIAEGYSVSREKKESFPLTVTSAQKNPTAFYLCASSILHGANYGYTFGSGTRLTVV.

CDR3 amino acids: CSVQPTGTGDYGYTF. CDR3 in DNA: TGCAGCGTTCAACCTACCGGGACAGGGGACTATGGCTACACCTTC. This chain joins TRBV29-1 and TRBJ1-2, with 10 bases fitting TRBD1. V was pared by 5 bases and J by 3 bases, with 9 bases of the junction left unmatched. Germline V gene lookup returns CDR1 SQVTM and CDR2 ANQGSEA. The CDR3 extends over 15 amino acids.

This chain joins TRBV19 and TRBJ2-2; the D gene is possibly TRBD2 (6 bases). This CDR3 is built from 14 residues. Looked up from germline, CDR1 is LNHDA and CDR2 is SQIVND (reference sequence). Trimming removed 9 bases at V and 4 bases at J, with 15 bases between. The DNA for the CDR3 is TGTGCCAGCACGTGGGGGGTGGGCACCGGGGAGCTGTTTTTT. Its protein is CASTWGVGTGELFF.

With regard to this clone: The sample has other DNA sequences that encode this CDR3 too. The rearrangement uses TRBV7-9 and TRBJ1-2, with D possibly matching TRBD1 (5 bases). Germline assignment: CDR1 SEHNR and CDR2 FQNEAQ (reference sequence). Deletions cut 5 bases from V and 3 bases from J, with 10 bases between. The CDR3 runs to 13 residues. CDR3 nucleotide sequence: TGTGCCAGCAGCCCTGGGGGGGACTATGGCTACACCTTC. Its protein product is CASSPGGDYGYTF.